These 16 T cell receptor beta chains were sequenced from one sample in a study of immune heterogeneity within non-small cell lung tumors. Amplification of the TCR beta CDR3 was achieved through multiplex PCR with 32 V and 13 J primers. MiXCR, run by TCRdb on the multiplex PCR reads, gives a single entry per CDR3 protein. Among about 7,200 distinct CDR3 sequences, under 25% were seen once, and the ten largest hold about 15%. Bulk tumor gDNA, 550 to 600 ng per sample, served as the TCR template. Taken during surgery, several biopsies per primary tumor were spaced as far apart as possible within the tumor mass. The study enrolled patients with untreated, newly diagnosed non-small cell lung cancer who underwent curative surgery. Sequenced: lung tumor tissue. The source of these receptors is a man between 60 and 75 years old with non-small cell lung cancer.

By its share, this clonotype is medium-sized. V is TRBV9 and J is TRBJ2-3; D gene unclear. This CDR3 has 16 amino acids. The V and J ends lost 4 bases and 2 bases respectively, with 17 bases between them. CDR1 is SGDLS, CDR2 YYNGEE, per germline. DNA for the CDR3: TGTGCCAGCAGCCCAGATGACGGAGCTTACACAGATACGCAGTATTTT. It encodes CASSPDDGAYTDTQYF. Using reference TRBV9 and TRBJ2-3 for the parts outside the CDR3, the full variable domain is DSGVTQTPKHLITATGQRVTLRCSPRSGDLSVYWYQQSLDQGLQFLIQYYNGEERAKGNILERFSAQQFPDLHSELNLSSLELGDSALYFCASSPDDGAYTDTQYFGPGTRLTVL.

Of note for this clonotype: A much more abundant neighbour one base away suggests this may be a read error. The chain carries TRBV7-3 and TRBJ1-1; no clear D. This CDR3 region has 13 residues. Germline V lookup: CDR1 SGHTA, CDR2 FQGTGA. The CDR3 spells CASSLIVDGKALF. The CDR3 nucleotides read TGTGCCAGCAGCTTAATTGTCGACGGGAAAGCTCTCTTT.

There are many counts of this clonotype. The gene calls are TRBV6-1 and TRBJ2-1, with 7 bases identical to TRBD1. Germline assignment: CDR1 MNHNS and CDR2 SASEGT. The CDR3 sequence is 13 residues long. The junction had 4 bases not matched to a gene; V was cut back by 7 bases and J by 4 bases. DNA for the CDR3: TGTGCCAGCAACCGGGACAGTTACAATGAGCAGTTCTTC. Translated: CASNRDSYNEQFF.

As for this clonotype: A much larger clonotype is one base distant, so this may be a read error. J is TRBJ2-3 and V is TRBV20-1; D perhaps matches TRBD1 (5 bases). Germline CDR1 and CDR2: DFQATT and SNEGSKA (reference sequence). CDR3 length: 8 residues. The CDR3 DNA is TGCAGGACAGATATGCAGTATTTT. Its translation: CRTDMQYF.

The J gene is TRBJ1-5, the V gene TRBV12-3 or TRBV12-4; 7 bases are a match to TRBD1. CDR3 length: 14 residues. V shed 5 bases, J shed 7 bases, and the junction held 8 bases outside the gene matches. For the CDR3, the DNA is TGTGCCAGCAGTCTTCAGGGGGTAATGCAGCCCCAGCATTTT. Protein product: CASSLQGVMQPQHF.

This clonotype was counted at least ten times. V is TRBV30 and J is TRBJ2-3; 12 bases are shared with TRBD2. Trimming at V came to 3 bases and at J to 8 bases, leaving 6 bases not matched to a gene. Per germline, CDR1 GTSNPN and CDR2 SVGIG (reference sequence). This CDR3 is 14 amino acids long. DNA of the CDR3: TGTGCCTGGAGGCTAGCGGGAGGGCCCGGTACGCAGTATTTT. Translating it yields CAWRLAGGPGTQYF.

As regards this clonotype: Possible read error: a much larger clone is one base away. The chain employs TRBV30 and TRBJ2-7; TRBD2 aligns across 7 bases. V lost 5 bases, J lost 2 bases, and 6 bases stayed unmatched. The CDR3 is 13 amino acids. Germline V CDR1 and CDR2: GTSNPN, SVGIG (reference sequence). CDR3 bases: TGTGCCTGGGGCAAACTAGCGACCTACGAGCAGTACTTC. The encoded protein is CAWGKLATYEQYF.

Ten or more counts support this clonotype. The J gene is TRBJ2-7, the V gene TRBV7-6; the D gene is possibly TRBD2 (5 bases). This CDR3 is 13 amino acids long. The V and J ends lost 1 base and 7 bases respectively, with 11 bases between them. Germline V gene sequence: CDR1 SGHVS, CDR2 FNYEAQ. Here the CDR3 DNA reads TGTGCCAGCAGCTTAGACACTAGTGCTGAGCAGTACTTC. Protein product: CASSLDTSAEQYF.

In its sample, this clonotype ranks as medium-sized. V and J are TRBV30 and TRBJ2-7; 8 nucleotides line up with TRBD2. The CDR3 totals 14 residues. Germline CDR1 and CDR2: GTSNPN and SVGIG (reference sequence). With V trimmed by 0 bases and J by 5 bases, 6 bases remained unmatched. The CDR3 here is CAWSVNAGGDEQYF. The CDR3 DNA reads TGTGCCTGGAGTGTAAACGCGGGAGGCGACGAGCAGTACTTC.

This clonotype is labeled as medium-sized. The chain uses TRBV27 and TRBJ2-7, with TRBD1 as a possible D gene (6 bases). V lost 6 bases and J 7 bases, leaving 16 bases between the germline ends. CDR3 length: 13 residues. The V gene's germline CDR1 is MNHEY and CDR2 SMNVEV (reference sequence). CDR3 sequence: CASSLQGVGEQYF. CDR3 in DNA: TGTGCCAGCAGCCTACAGGGAGTGGGGGAGCAGTACTTC.

This clonotype was counted ten times or more. The gene calls are TRBV7-2 and TRBJ2-7; 8 nucleotides match TRBD1. This CDR3 has 15 residues. V trimming: 0 bases; J trimming: 7 bases; junction bases outside the gene matches: 8. Per germline, CDR1 SGHTA and CDR2 FQGNSA. The CDR3 region has the DNA TGTGCCAGCAGCTTAGCGCCGGGACAGGTAGTGGAGCAGTACTTC. Translated, it gives CASSLAPGQVVEQYF.

This clonotype was observed a few times. A read error is possible here, since a much larger clone lies one base away. This rearrangement joins TRBV2 to TRBJ1-2; 12 nucleotides agree with TRBD1. The CDR3 is 13 amino acids. V shed 7 bases and J 9 bases; nucleotides not matched to a gene: 6. The germline V gene has CDR1 SNHLY and CDR2 FYNNEI. CDR3 region: CASNRGTGGSYTF. The CDR3 DNA is TGTGCCAGCAATCGTGGGACAGGGGGCAGCTACACCTTC.

This clonotype was counted ten times or more. The V and J genes are TRBV7-2 and TRBJ2-3; D may be TRBD1 or TRBD2 (5 bases each). This CDR3 contains 14 residues. Trimming took 4 bases from V and 0 from J, leaving 8 bases between them. Germline CDR1 is SGHTA and CDR2 is FQGNSA. The DNA of the CDR3 is TGTGCCAGCAGCTCCGGGGCCAGCACAGATACGCAGTATTTT. Translation gives CASSSGASTDTQYF.

This clonotype was recorded a few times. In nucleotides, the CDR3 is TGTGCCAGCAGCTTGGCCAGACAGGGGGAAGAGACCCAGTACTTC. This gives the protein CASSLARQGEETQYF. The gene calls are TRBV5-6 and TRBJ2-5, with 9 bases identical to TRBD1. The trim removed 0 bases at V and 3 bases at J, leaving 3 bases unmatched. The CDR3 spans 15 residues. In germline, CDR1 is SGHDT, CDR2 YYEEEE.

In its sample, this clonotype was seen many times. The CDR3 sequence is CASREGNTGELFF. As DNA, the CDR3 is TGCGCCAGCAGGGAGGGAAACACCGGGGAGCTGTTTTTT. This chain links TRBV10-2 with TRBJ2-2, with D possibly TRBD2 on 6 matching bases. The CDR3 consists of 13 residues. V gave up 6 bases and J gave up 2 bases, with 7 bases separating them. The germline V gene has CDR1 WSHSY and CDR2 SAAADI.

In its sample, this clonotype is medium-sized. This chain links TRBV11-1 with TRBJ2-6; possible D gene TRBD1, 6 bases. V lost 6 bases and J 3 bases, leaving 9 bases between the germline ends. CDR3 size: 14 residues. CDR1 and CDR2 (germline): SGHAT, FQDESV (reference sequence). The CDR3 DNA is TGTGCCAGCAGTCACAGGGTTGGGGCCAACGTCCTGACTTTC. This gives the protein CASSHRVGANVLTF. The variable domain in full, with the rest retrieved from reference TRBV11-1 and TRBJ2-6, is EAEVAQSPRYKITEKSQAVAFWCDPISGHATLYWYRQILGQGPELLVQFQDESVVDDSQLPKDRFSAERLKGVDSTLKIQPAELGDSAMYLCASSHRVGANVLTFGAGSRLTVL.